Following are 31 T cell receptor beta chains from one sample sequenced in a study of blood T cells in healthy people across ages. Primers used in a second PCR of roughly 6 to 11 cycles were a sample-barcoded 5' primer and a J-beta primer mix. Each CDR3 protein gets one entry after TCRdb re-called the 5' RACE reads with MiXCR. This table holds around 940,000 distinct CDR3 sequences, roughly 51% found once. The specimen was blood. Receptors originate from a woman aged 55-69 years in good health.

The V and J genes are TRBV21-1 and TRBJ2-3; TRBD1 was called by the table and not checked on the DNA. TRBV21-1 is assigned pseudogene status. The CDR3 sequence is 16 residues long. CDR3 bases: TGTGCCAGCAGCAAAAAGAGGGGGACTGGAGGAGATACGCAGTATTTT. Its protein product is CASSKKRGTGGDTQYF.

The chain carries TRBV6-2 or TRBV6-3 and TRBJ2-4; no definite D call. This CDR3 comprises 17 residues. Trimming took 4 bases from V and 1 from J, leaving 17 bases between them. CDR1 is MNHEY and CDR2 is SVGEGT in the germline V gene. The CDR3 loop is CASSSGNLKWAKNIQYF. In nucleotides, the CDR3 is TGTGCCAGCAGTTCCGGAAACTTAAAATGGGCCAAAAACATTCAGTACTTC.

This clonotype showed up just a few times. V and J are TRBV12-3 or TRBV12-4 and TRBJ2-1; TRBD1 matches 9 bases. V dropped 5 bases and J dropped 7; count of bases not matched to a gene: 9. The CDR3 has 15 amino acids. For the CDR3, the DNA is TGTGCCAGCAGTCCCGGACAGGGGTATAAAAATGAGCAGTTCTTC. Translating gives CASSPGQGYKNEQFF.

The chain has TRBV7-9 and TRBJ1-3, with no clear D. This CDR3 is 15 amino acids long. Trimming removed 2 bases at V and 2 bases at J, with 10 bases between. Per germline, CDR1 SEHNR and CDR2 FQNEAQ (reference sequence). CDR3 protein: CASSLTRIAGNTIYF. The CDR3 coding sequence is TGTGCCAGCAGCTTAACCCGTATCGCTGGAAACACCATATATTTT.

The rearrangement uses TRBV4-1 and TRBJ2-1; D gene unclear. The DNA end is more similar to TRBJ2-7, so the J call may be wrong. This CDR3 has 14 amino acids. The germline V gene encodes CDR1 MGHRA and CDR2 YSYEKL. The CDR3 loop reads CASNDRSSYNEQYF. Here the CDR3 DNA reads TGCGCCAGCAACGACCGGAGCTCCTACAATGAGCAGTACTTC.

The CDR3 DNA sequence: TGTGCCAACGCAGGCACAGAGGAAAAACTGTTTTTT. Its protein is CANAGTEEKLFF. The chain carries TRBV6-4 and TRBJ1-4; no clear D. Trimming took off 10 bases at V and 8 bases at J, with 14 bases between the two ends. CDR3 length: 12 residues. Germline V gene lookup returns CDR1 MRHNA and CDR2 SNTAGT.

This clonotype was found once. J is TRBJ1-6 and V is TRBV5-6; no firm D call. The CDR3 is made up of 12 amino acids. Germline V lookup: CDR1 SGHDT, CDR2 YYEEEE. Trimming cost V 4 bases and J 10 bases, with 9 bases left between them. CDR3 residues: CASSGGKSPLHF. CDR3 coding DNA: TGTGCCAGCAGCGGAGGTAAGTCACCCCTCCACTTT.

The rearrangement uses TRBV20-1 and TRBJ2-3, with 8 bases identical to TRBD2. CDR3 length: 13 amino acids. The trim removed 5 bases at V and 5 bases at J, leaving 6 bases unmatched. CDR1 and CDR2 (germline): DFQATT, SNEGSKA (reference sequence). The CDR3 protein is CSAVGAGGDTQYF. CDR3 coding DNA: TGCAGTGCTGTGGGGGCGGGAGGAGATACGCAGTATTTT.

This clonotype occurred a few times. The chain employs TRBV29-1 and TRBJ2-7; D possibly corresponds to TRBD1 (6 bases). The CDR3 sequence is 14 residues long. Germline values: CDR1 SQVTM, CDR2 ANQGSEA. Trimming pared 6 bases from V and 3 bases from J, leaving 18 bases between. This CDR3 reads CSVFGTNYYYEQYF. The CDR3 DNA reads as TGCAGCGTCTTCGGGACAAACTACTACTACGAGCAGTACTTC.

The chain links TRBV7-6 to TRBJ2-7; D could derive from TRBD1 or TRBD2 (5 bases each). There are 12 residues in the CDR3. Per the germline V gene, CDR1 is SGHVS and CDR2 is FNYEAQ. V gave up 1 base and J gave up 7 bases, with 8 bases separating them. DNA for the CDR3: TGTGCCAGCAGCTTAGGGGACGGTGAGCAGTACTTC. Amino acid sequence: CASSLGDGEQYF. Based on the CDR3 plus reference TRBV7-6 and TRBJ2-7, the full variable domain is GAGVSQSPRYKVTKRGQDVALRCDPISGHVSLYWYRQALGQGPEFLTYFNYEAQQDKSGLPNDRFSAERPEGSISTLTIQRTEQRDSAMYRCASSLGDGEQYFGPGTRLTVT.

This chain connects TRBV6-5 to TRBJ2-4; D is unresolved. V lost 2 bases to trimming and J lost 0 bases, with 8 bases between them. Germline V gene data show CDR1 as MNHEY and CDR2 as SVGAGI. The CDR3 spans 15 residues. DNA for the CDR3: TGTGCCAGCAGTTACCGAGGCCTAGCCAAAAACATTCAGTACTTC. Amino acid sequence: CASSYRGLAKNIQYF.

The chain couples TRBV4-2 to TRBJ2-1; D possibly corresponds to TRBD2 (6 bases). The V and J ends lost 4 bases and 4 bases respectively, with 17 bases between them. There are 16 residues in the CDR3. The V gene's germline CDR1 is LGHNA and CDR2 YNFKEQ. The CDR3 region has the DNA TGTGCCAGCAGCCCAGTCGGGAGTAGGGGATACAATGAGCAGTTCTTC. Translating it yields CASSPVGSRGYNEQFF.

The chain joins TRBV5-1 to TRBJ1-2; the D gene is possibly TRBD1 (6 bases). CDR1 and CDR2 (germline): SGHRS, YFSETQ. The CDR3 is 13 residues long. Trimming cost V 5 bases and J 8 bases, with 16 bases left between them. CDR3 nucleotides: TGCGCCAGCAGGATGGACAGAAATATGGGCTACACCTTC. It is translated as CASRMDRNMGYTF.

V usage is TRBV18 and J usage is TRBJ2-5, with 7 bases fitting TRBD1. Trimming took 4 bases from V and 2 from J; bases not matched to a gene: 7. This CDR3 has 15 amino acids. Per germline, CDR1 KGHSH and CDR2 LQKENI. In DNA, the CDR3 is TGTGCCAGCTCACTCACTCCGGGACAGCAAGAGACCCAGTACTTC. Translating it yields CASSLTPGQQETQYF.

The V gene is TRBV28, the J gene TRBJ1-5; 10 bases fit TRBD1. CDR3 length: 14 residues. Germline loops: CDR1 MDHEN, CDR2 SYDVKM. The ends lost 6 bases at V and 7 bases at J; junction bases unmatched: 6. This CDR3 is CASSPDRGRQPQHF. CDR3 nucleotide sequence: TGTGCCAGCAGCCCAGACAGGGGGCGGCAGCCCCAGCATTTT. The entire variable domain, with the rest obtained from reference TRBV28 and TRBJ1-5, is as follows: DVKVTQSSRYLVKRTGEKVFLECVQDMDHENMFWYRQDPGLGLRLIYFSYDVKMKEKGDIPEGYSVSREKKERFSLILESASTNQTSMYLCASSPDRGRQPQHFGDGTRLSIL.

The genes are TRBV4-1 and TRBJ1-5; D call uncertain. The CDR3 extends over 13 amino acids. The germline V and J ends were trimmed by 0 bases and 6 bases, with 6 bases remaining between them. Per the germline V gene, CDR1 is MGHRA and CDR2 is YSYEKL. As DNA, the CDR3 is TGCGCCAGCAGCCAAGATTTCGGTCAGCCCCAGCATTTT. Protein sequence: CASSQDFGQPQHF.

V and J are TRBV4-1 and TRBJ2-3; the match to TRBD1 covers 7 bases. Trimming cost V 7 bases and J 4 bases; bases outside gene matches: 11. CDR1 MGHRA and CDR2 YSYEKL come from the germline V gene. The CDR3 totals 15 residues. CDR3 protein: CASTPDRVVADTQYF. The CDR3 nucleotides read TGCGCCAGCACCCCCGACAGGGTGGTTGCAGATACGCAGTATTTT.

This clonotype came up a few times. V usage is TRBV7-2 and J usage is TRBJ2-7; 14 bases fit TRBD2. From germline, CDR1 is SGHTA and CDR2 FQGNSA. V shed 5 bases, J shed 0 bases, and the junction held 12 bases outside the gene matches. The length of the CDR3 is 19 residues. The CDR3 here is CASSPARGLAGAISYEQYF. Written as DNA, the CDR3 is TGTGCCAGCAGCCCGGCCCGGGGACTAGCGGGAGCGATCTCCTACGAGCAGTACTTC.

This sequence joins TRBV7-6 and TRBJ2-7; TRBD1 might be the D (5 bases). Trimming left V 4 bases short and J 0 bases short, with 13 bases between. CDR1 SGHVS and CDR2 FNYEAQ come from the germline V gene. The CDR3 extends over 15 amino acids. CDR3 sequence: CASSSQDGNSYEQYF. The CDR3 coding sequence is TGTGCCAGCAGCTCACAGGACGGAAACTCCTACGAGCAGTACTTC. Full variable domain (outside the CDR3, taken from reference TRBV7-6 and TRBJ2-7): GAGVSQSPRYKVTKRGQDVALRCDPISGHVSLYWYRQALGQGPEFLTYFNYEAQQDKSGLPNDRFSAERPEGSISTLTIQRTEQRDSAMYRCASSSQDGNSYEQYFGPGTRLTVT.

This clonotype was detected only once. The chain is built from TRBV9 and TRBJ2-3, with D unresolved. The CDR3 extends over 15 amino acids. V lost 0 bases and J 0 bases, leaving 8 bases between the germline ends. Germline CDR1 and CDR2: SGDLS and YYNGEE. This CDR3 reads CASSVGARSTDTQYF. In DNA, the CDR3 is TGTGCCAGCAGCGTAGGTGCCAGGAGCACAGATACGCAGTATTTT.

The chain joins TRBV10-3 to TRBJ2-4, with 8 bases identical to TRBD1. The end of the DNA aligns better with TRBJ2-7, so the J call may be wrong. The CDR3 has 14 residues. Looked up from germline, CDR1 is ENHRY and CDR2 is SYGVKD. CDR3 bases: TGTGCCATCAGACAGGACAGGGATGTCTACGAGCAGTACTTC. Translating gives CAIRQDRDVYEQYF.

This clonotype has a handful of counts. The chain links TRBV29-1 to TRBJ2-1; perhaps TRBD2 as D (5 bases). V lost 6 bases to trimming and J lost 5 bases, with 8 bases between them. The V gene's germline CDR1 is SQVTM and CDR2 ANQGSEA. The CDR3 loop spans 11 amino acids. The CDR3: CSVFSDNEQFF. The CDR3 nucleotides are TGCAGCGTATTTAGCGACAATGAGCAGTTCTTC.

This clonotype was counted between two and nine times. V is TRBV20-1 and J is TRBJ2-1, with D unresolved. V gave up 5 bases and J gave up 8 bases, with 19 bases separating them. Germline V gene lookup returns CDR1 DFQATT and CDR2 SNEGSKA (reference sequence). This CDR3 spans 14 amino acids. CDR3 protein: CSAAPSTVGHEQFF. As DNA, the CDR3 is TGCAGTGCTGCCCCGAGCACCGTCGGGCATGAGCAGTTCTTC.

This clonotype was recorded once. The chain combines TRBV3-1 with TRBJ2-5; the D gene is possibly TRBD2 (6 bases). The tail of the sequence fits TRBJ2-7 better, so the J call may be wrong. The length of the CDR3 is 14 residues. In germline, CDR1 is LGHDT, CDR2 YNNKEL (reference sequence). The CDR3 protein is CASSQSAGFYEQYF. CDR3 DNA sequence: TGTGCCAGCAGCCAATCCGCGGGGTTCTACGAGCAGTACTTC.

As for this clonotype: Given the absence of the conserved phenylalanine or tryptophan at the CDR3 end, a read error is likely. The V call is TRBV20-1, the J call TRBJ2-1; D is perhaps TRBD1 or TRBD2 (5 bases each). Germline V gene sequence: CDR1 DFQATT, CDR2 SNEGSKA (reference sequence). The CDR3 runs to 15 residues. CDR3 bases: TGCAGTGCCATGTACCGACGGGGCCTCTACAATGGGCAGTTCTCC. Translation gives CSAMYRRGLYNGQFS.

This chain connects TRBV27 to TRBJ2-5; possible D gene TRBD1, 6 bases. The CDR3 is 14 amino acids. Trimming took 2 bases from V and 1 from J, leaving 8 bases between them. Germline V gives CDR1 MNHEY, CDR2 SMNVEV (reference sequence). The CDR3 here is CASSLGTLQETQYF. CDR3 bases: TGTGCCAGCAGTTTAGGGACACTCCAAGAGACCCAGTACTTC.

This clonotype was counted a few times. The CDR3 DNA is TGTGCCAGCAACAGACAGACTAGCGGGATTTACGAGCAGTACTTC. This codes for CASNRQTSGIYEQYF. The V call is TRBV7-2, the J call TRBJ2-7; TRBD2 matches 11 bases. J gave up 4 bases and V 7 bases, and 9 bases lay outside the gene matches. CDR3 size: 15 residues. The germline V gene encodes CDR1 SGHTA and CDR2 FQGNSA.

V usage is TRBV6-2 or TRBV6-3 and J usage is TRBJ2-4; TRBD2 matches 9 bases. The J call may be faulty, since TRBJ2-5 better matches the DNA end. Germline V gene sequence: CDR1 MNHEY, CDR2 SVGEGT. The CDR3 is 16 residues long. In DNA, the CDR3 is TGTGCCAGCAGTTACTATAGCGGGAGCAAACGGGAGACCCAGTACTTC. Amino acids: CASSYYSGSKRETQYF.

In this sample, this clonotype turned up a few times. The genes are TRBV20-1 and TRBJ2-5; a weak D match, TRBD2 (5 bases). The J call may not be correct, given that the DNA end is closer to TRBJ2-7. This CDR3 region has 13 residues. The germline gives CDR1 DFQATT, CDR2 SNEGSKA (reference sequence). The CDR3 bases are TGCAGTGCTACGGACTCCTCATACTACGAGCAGTACTTC. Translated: CSATDSSYYEQYF.

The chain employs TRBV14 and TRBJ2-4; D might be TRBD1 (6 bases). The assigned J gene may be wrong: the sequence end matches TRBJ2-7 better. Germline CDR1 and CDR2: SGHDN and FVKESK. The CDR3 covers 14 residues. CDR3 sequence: CASSRNLRGNEQYF. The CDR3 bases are TGTGCCAGCAGCCGCAACCTAAGGGGGAACGAGCAGTACTTC.

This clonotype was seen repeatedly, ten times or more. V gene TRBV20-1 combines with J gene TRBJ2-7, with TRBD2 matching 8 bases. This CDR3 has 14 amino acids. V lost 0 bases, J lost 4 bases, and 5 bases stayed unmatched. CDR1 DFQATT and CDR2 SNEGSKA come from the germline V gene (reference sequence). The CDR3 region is CSARDGLAEYEQYF. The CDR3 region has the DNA TGCAGTGCTAGAGACGGACTAGCAGAATACGAGCAGTACTTC.